The clone carrying this TCR beta chain came up a few times. Its antigen is unknown. V gave up 0 bases and J gave up 4 bases, with 10 bases separating them. The CDR3 extends over 14 amino acids. CDR1 DFQATT and CDR2 SNEGSKA come from the germline V gene (reference sequence). The entry originates in a study of T cells in Graves' hyperthyroidism and ophthalmopathy. General observations from the study: The majority of expanded thyroid clonotypes above 0.001 also appeared in blood. Prediction of ophthalmopathy progression came a median approximately 6.6 months pre-onset. Using 13 V-J features, a model discriminated ophthalmopathy from stable hyperthyroidism.

RNA transcripts provided the source from which TCR beta CDR3 regions were amplified. First-round RT-PCR with HTBI primers amplified the TCR CDR3 region. TCRdb ran MiXCR on the multiplex PCR reads and lists one entry per CDR3 protein. The data contain a few hundred thousand distinct CDR3 sequences, about 13% of them singletons. The sequence was collected from a woman aged 40 to 50 with Graves' ophthalmopathy. The sample consisted of blood. The chain couples TRBV20-1 to TRBJ1-5; TRBD1 might be the D (6 bases). The CDR3: CSARDGRGNQPQHF. CDR3 DNA: TGCAGTGCTAGAGATGGGAGGGGGAATCAGCCCCAGCATTTT.